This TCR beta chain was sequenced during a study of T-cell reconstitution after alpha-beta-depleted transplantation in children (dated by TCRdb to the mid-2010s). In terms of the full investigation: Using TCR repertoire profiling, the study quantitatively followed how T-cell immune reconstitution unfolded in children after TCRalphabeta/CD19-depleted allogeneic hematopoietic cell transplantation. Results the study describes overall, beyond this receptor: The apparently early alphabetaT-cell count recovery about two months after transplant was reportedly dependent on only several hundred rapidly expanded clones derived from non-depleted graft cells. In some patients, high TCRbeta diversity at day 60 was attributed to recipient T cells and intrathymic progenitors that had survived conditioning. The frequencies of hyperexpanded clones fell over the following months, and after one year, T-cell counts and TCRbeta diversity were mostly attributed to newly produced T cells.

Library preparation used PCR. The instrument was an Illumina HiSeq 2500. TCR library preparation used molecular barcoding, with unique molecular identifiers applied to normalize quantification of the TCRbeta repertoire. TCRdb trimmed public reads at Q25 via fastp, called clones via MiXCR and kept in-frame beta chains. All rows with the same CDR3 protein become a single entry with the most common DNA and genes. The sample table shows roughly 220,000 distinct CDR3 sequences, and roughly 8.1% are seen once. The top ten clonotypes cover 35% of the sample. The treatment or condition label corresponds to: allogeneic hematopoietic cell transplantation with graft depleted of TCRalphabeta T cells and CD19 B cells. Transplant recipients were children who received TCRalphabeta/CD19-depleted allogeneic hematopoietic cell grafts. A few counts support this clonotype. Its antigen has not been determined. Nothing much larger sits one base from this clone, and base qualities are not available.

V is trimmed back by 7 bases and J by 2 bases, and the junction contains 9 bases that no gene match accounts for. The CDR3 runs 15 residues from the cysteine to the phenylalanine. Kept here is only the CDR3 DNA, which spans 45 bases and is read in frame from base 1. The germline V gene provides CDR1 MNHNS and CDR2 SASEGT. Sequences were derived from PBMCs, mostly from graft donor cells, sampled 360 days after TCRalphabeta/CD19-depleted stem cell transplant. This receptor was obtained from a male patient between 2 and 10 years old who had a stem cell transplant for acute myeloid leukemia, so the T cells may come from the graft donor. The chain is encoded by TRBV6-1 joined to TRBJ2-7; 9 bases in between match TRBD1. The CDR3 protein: CASTRDRVETYEQYF. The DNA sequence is TGTGCCAGCACCCGGGACAGGGTAGAGACCTACGAGCAGTACTTC.